The table lists the clone carrying this T cell receptor beta chain with many counts. This entry is derived from a study of early T cells in non-severe SARS-CoV-2 infection. The TCR library protocol was used to attach unique molecular identifiers. These identifiers were attached to individual cDNA molecules. TCRdb used MiXCR to reprocess the 5' RACE reads, holding one entry per CDR3 protein. The sample carries approximately 88,000 distinct CDR3 sequences, approximately 13% recorded once. Trimming shortened V by 0 bases and J by 5 bases, and 2 bases separated the two germline ends. From germline, CDR1 is SNHLY and CDR2 FYNNEI. This CDR3 region has 12 residues.

Sequencing used whole blood. This clonotype was sampled from an adult who was a healthcare worker with PCR-confirmed SARS-CoV-2 infection or an uninfected control (not recorded which). The rearrangement links TRBV2 to TRBJ1-3, with D unclear. The CDR3: CASSEARNTIYF. The CDR3 region has the DNA TGTGCCAGCAGTGAAGCCCGAAACACCATATATTTT.